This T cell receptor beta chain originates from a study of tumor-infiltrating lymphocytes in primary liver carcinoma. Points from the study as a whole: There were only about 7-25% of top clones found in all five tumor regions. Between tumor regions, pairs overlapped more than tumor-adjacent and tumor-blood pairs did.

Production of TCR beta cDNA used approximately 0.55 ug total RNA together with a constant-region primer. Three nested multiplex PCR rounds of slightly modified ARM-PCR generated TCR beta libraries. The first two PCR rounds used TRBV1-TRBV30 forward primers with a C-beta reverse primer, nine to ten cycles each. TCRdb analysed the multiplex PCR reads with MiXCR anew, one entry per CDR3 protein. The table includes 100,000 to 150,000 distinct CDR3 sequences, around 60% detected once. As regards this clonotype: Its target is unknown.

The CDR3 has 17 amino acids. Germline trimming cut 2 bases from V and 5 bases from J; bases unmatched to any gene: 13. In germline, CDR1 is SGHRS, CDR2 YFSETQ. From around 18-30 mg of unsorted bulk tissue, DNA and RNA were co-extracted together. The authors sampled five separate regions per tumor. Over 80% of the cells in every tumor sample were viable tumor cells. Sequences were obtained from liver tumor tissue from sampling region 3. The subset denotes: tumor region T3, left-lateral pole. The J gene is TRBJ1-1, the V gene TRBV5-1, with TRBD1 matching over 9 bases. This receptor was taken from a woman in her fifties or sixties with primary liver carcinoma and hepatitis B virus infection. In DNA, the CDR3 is TGCGCCAGCAGCTTCTGGAAGGACAGGGGACAAGGAACTGAAGCTTTCTTT. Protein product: CASSFWKDRGQGTEAFF.